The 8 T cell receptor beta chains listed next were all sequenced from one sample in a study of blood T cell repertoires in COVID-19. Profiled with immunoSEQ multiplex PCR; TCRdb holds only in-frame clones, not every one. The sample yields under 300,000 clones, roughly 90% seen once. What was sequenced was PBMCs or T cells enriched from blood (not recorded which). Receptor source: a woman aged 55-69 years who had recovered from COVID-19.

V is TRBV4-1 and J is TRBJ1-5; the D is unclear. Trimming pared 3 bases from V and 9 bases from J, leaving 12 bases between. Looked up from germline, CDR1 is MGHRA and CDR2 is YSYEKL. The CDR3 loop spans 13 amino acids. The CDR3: CASSQRVGRPQHF. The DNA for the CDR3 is TGCGCCAGCAGCCAGCGGGTCGGGAGGCCCCAGCATTTT.

CDR3 nucleotide sequence: TGCAGTGCCGTATTAGAGGTTGAGCAGTTCTTC. As protein: CSAVLEVEQFF. This rearrangement joins TRBV20-1 to TRBJ2-1; no clear D gene. V gave up 6 bases and J gave up 9 bases, with 12 bases separating them. The CDR3 contains 11 residues. Germline CDR1 DFQATT, CDR2 SNEGSKA (reference sequence).

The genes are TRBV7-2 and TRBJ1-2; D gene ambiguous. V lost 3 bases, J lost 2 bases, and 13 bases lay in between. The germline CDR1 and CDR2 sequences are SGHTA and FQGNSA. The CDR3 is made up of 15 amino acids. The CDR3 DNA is TGTGCCAGCAGCTTCCGTCCGGGGAGGAACTATGGCTACACCTTC. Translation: CASSFRPGRNYGYTF.

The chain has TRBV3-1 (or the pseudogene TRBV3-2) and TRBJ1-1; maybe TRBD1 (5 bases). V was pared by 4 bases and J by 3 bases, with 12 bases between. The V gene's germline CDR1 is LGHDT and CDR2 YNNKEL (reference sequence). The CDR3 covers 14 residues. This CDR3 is CASSPDTSYTEAFF. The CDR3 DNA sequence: TGTGCCAGCAGCCCGGACACAAGTTACACTGAAGCTTTCTTT.

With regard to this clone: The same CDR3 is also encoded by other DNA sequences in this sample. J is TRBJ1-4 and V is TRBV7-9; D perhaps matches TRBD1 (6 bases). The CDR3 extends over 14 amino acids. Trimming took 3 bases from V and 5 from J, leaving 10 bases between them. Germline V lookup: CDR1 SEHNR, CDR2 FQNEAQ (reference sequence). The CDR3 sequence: CASSLGGRNEKLFF. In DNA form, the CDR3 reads TGTGCCAGCAGCTTGGGGGGGCGAAATGAAAAACTGTTTTTT.

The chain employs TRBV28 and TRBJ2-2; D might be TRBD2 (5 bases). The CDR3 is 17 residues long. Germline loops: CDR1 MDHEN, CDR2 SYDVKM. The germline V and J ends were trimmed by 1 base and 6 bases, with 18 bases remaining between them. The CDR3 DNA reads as TGTGCCAGCAGTTTATTTGGGTGGGGTCCGAGGGCCGGGGAGCTGTTTTTT. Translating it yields CASSLFGWGPRAGELFF.

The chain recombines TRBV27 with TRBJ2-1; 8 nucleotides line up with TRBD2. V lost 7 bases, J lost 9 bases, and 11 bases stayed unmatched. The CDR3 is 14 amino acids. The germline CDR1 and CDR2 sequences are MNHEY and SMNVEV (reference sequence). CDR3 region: CASTPMSGSFEQFF. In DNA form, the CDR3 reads TGTGCCAGCACCCCTATGAGCGGGAGTTTTGAGCAGTTCTTC.

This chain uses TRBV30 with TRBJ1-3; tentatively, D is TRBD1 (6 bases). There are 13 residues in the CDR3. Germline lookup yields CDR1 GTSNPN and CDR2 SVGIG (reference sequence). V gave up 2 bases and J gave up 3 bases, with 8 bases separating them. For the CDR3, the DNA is TGTGCCTGGAGTCCAGGGGTTGGAAACACCATATATTTT. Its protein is CAWSPGVGNTIYF.